This T cell receptor beta chain was captured in a study of response to subunit inactivated influenza vaccine. TCRdb re-derived calls from the RT-PCR reads in MiXCR, one entry per CDR3 protein. The table includes more than 550,000 distinct CDR3 sequences, about 11% detected once. This CDR3 contains 14 residues. J lost 5 bases, V lost 5 bases, and 8 bases had no gene match. This same sample was also part of a study on T cells expressing NK-cell markers. From that paper: What made the TCR beta cDNA was 5'RACE template switching with UMIs.

The chain is built from TRBV12-3 or TRBV12-4 and TRBJ2-7; 8 bases align to TRBD1. The sample here was PBMCs from blood, taken on the day of vaccination. This clonotype was obtained from a man aged 50 or older who received an inactivated influenza vaccine. The chain's CDR3 is CASSTKDRAHEQYF. CDR3 DNA: TGTGCCAGCAGTACAAAGGACAGGGCCCACGAGCAGTACTTC.